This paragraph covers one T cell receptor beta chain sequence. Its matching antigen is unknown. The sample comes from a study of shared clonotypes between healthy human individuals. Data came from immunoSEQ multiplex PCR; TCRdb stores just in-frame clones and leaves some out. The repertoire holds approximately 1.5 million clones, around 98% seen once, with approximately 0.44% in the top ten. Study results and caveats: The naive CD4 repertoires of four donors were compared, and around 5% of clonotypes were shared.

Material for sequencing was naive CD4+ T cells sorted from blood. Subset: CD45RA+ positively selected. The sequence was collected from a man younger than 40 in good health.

The DNA for the CDR3 is TGTGCCAGCAGCCTAGCGGGATACGCGAATGAGCAGTTCTTC. This codes for CASSLAGYANEQFF. The chain is built from TRBV5-6 and TRBJ2-1, with 9 bases identical to TRBD2. With V trimmed by 4 bases and J by 7 bases, 6 bases remained unmatched. The CDR3 consists of 14 residues. Germline-derived CDR1 and CDR2 are SGHDT and YYEEEE.